These 30 T cell receptor beta chains originate from one sample sequenced in a study of beta chain features in type 1 diabetes. The sequenced template was cDNA made from the entire isolated RNA. The method was immunoSEQ multiplex PCR; TCRdb's version includes in-frame clones alone and lacks a portion of them. The table lists some 220,000 clones, 11% of them singletons. The sequencing sample was made of central memory CD4+ T cells from blood. The receptor set was obtained from a man aged 18-30 years in good health.

The table lists this clone with a few counts. J is TRBJ1-4 and V is TRBV7-2, with D possibly being TRBD1 (5 bases). This CDR3 comprises 14 residues. The V and J ends lost 4 bases and 8 bases respectively, with 14 bases between them. Germline assignment: CDR1 SGHTA and CDR2 FQGNSA. The CDR3: CASSSYAGREKLFF. CDR3 bases: TGTGCCAGCAGCTCTTATGCAGGGAGAGAAAAACTGTTTTTT.

The table lists this clone with a few counts. The chain carries TRBV6-5 and TRBJ2-4; D is unresolved. The germline V gene encodes CDR1 MNHEY and CDR2 SVGAGI. The CDR3 has 15 residues. Trimming shortened V by 6 bases and J by 2 bases, and 14 bases separated the two germline ends. The CDR3 sequence: CASSSGLPTKNIQYF. CDR3 sequence (DNA): TGTGCCAGCAGCTCCGGGCTCCCCACCAAAAACATTCAGTACTTC.

This clone appeared a few times. V usage is TRBV7-2 and J usage is TRBJ2-7; D possibly matches TRBD1 or TRBD2 (6 bases each). Trimming pared 0 bases from V and 3 bases from J, leaving 12 bases between. From germline, CDR1 is SGHTA and CDR2 FQGNSA. There are 15 residues in the CDR3. CDR3: CASSLAGGGYYEQYF. In nucleotides, the CDR3 is TGTGCCAGCAGCTTAGCTGGAGGGGGATACTACGAGCAGTACTTC.

This clone has a handful of counts. J is TRBJ2-1 and V is TRBV2, with 15 bases aligning to TRBD2. The germline gives CDR1 SNHLY, CDR2 FYNNEI. The length of the CDR3 is 14 residues. Trimming cost V 8 bases and J 7 bases; bases outside gene matches: 3. CDR3 amino acids: CASYGLAGGNEQFF. Here the CDR3 DNA reads TGTGCCAGCTATGGACTAGCGGGAGGGAATGAGCAGTTCTTC.

This clone has only a few counts. J is TRBJ2-7 and V is TRBV5-1, with D unclear. Between the trimmed V and J ends, which lost 4 bases and 4 bases, there was a span of 12 bases. CDR3 length: 13 amino acids. Germline V CDR1 and CDR2: SGHRS, YFSETQ. CDR3 nucleotide sequence: TGCGCCAGCAGCGATGTTCTCGGGTACGAGCAGTACTTC. It is translated as CASSDVLGYEQYF.

The chain carries TRBV7-8 and TRBJ2-3; 9 bases line up with TRBD2. CDR1 is SGHVS and CDR2 is FQNEAQ in the germline V gene. The CDR3 is 14 residues long. After removal of 7 bases from V and 5 bases from J, the junction contained 7 bases not matched to a gene. The chain's CDR3 is CASTVAGARDTQYF. For the CDR3, the DNA is TGTGCCAGCACCGTAGCGGGAGCGCGAGATACGCAGTATTTT.

This clone has only a few counts. This chain joins TRBV5-4 and TRBJ1-4; D unclear. The germline V and J ends were trimmed by 4 bases and 0 bases, with 4 bases remaining between them. Per the germline V gene, CDR1 is SGHNT and CDR2 is YYREEE (reference sequence). This CDR3 has 13 residues. This CDR3 is CASSLATNEKLFF. The CDR3 coding sequence is TGTGCCAGCAGCCTTGCAACTAATGAAAAACTGTTTTTT.

This clone was found once. The chain is built from TRBV10-1 and TRBJ2-5, with unresolved D. The CDR3 contains 12 residues. Trimming pared 4 bases from V and 2 bases from J, leaving 5 bases between. CDR1 is WNHNN and CDR2 is SYGVQD in the germline V gene (reference sequence). The CDR3 protein is CASSARQETQYF. The CDR3 nucleotides are TGCGCCAGCAGTGCGAGGCAAGAGACCCAGTACTTC.

This clone was seen at least ten times. The genes are TRBV7-9 and TRBJ2-7; 7 positions match TRBD1. V lost 1 base and J lost 3; bases outside the gene matches: 3. Germline V gives CDR1 SEHNR, CDR2 FQNEAQ (reference sequence). This CDR3 region has 14 residues. Here the CDR3 DNA reads TGTGCCAGCAGCTTAGGAGCAGGGGGCTACGAGCAGTACTTC. Its translation is CASSLGAGGYEQYF.

V and J are TRBV27 and TRBJ1-5, with TRBD1 as a possible D gene (5 bases). The CDR3 length is 17 residues. Germline CDR1 MNHEY, CDR2 SMNVEV (reference sequence). V lost 3 bases and J lost 8, with 23 bases in between. DNA for the CDR3: TGTGCCAGCAGTTTTTACGGGGCAGGGAATATCGTAGAGCCCCAGCATTTT. It is translated as CASSFYGAGNIVEPQHF.

This clone was seen more than once but under ten times. The V and J genes are TRBV30 and TRBJ2-1; D perhaps matches TRBD1 (6 bases). Germline CDR1 is GTSNPN and CDR2 is SVGIG (reference sequence). The CDR3 is made up of 12 amino acids. V was cut by 3 bases and J by 7 bases, with 10 bases left in between. The CDR3 protein is CAWRQGRNEQFF. The DNA of the CDR3 is TGTGCCTGGAGACAGGGCCGGAATGAGCAGTTCTTC.

This clone showed up just a few times. This chain connects TRBV28 to TRBJ1-5; a weak D match, TRBD1 (6 bases). The CDR3 is made up of 14 amino acids. Trimming removed 5 bases from V and 7 bases from J, with 15 bases in between. From germline, CDR1 is MDHEN and CDR2 SYDVKM. DNA for the CDR3: TGTGCCAGCAGTCCCCGAAGGGACACGCAGCCCCAGCATTTT. Its protein is CASSPRRDTQPQHF.

This clone was recorded many times. This chain uses TRBV5-4 with TRBJ2-5; no reliable D call. The germline CDR1 and CDR2 sequences are SGHNT and YYREEE (reference sequence). V dropped 0 bases and J dropped 1 base, with 10 bases sitting between them. This CDR3 region has 15 residues. This chain's CDR3 is CASSLDQTSQETQYF. DNA for the CDR3: TGTGCCAGCAGCTTGGATCAGACCAGCCAAGAGACCCAGTACTTC.

This clone was found a few times. V usage is TRBV19 and J usage is TRBJ2-1, with TRBD1 matching 8 bases. The J segment lost 0 bases and the V segment lost 5 bases, leaving 3 bases of the junction unmatched. CDR1 LNHDA and CDR2 SQIVND come from the germline V gene (reference sequence). The CDR3 runs 15 residues. CDR3 sequence (DNA): TGTGCCAGTAGTCCGGGACAGGTCTCCTACAATGAGCAGTTCTTC. Its translation: CASSPGQVSYNEQFF. Complete variable domain (other parts from reference TRBV19 and TRBJ2-1): DGGITQSPKYLFRKEGQNVTLSCEQNLNHDAMYWYRQDPGQGLRLIYYSQIVNDFQKGDIAEGYSVSREKKESFPLTVTSAQKNPTAFYLCASSPGQVSYNEQFFGPGTRLTVL.

This CDR3 reads CASSLLAGSSGANVLTF. CDR3 bases: TGTGCCAGCAGCTTACTAGCGGGGAGCTCTGGGGCCAACGTCCTGACTTTC. The chain recombines TRBV5-4 with TRBJ2-6; 10 positions match TRBD2. The junction had 2 bases not matched to a gene; V was cut back by 2 bases and J by 0 bases. The CDR3 is made up of 17 amino acids. CDR1 is SGHNT, CDR2 YYREEE, per germline (reference sequence).

This clone was found a few times. The rearrangement links TRBV30 to TRBJ2-7, with D tentatively TRBD2 (7 bases). Germline values: CDR1 GTSNPN, CDR2 SVGIG (reference sequence). The CDR3 runs to 14 residues. Deletions cut 1 base from V and 1 base from J, with 11 bases between. The CDR3 sequence: CAWSEAGASYEQYF. The CDR3 DNA reads TGTGCCTGGAGTGAGGCGGGGGCGTCCTACGAGCAGTACTTC.

This clone was seen only a few times. The V gene is TRBV5-1, the J gene TRBJ2-5, with 11 bases fitting TRBD1. This CDR3 region has 15 residues. The germline CDR1 and CDR2 sequences are SGHRS and YFSETQ. The V segment lost 3 bases and the J segment 4 bases; nucleotides outside the gene matches: 5. The CDR3 DNA is TGCGCCAGCAGCTCCGGACAGGGGGCCACAGAGACCCAGTACTTC. It specifies CASSSGQGATETQYF. Full variable domain (rest looked up from reference TRBV5-1 and TRBJ2-5): KAGVTQTPRYLIKTRGQQVTLSCSPISGHRSVSWYQQTPGQGLQFLFEYFSETQRNKGNFPGRFSGRQFSNSRSEMNVSTLELGDSALYLCASSSGQGATETQYFGPGTRLLVL.

This clone was observed many times. The chain joins TRBV18 to TRBJ2-1; no clear D gene. Trimming removed 3 bases at V and 8 bases at J, with 14 bases between. Germline loops: CDR1 KGHSH, CDR2 LQKENI. CDR3 length: 14 amino acids. CDR3: CASSPGPSVDEQFF. DNA for the CDR3: TGTGCCAGCTCACCCGGCCCCTCGGTGGATGAGCAGTTCTTC.

V is TRBV29-1 and J is TRBJ2-7; TRBD2 is a possible D gene (5 bases). CDR1 SQVTM and CDR2 ANQGSEA come from the germline V gene. V dropped 3 bases and J dropped 2 bases, with 8 bases sitting between them. This CDR3 spans 12 amino acids. CDR3 in DNA: TGCAGCGTTGATGACGGGACCTACGAGCAGTACTTC. This translates into CSVDDGTYEQYF.

The chain uses TRBV5-1 and TRBJ2-1; the match to TRBD1 covers 7 bases. CDR1 and CDR2 from the germline V gene are SGHRS and YFSETQ. V lost 0 bases, J lost 7 bases, and 4 bases stayed unmatched. This CDR3 has 14 residues. CDR3 DNA: TGCGCCAGCAGCTTGGTCACAGGGGTAAATGAGCAGTTCTTC. This codes for CASSLVTGVNEQFF.

This clone was detected only a few times. The chain couples TRBV7-9 to TRBJ1-4, with a tentative D call TRBD1 (5 bases). Germline values: CDR1 SEHNR, CDR2 FQNEAQ (reference sequence). This CDR3 spans 14 amino acids. Trimming stripped 4 bases from V and 7 bases from J, with 13 bases between. The CDR3 spells CASSWTSGAEKLFF. The CDR3 DNA reads as TGTGCCAGCAGCTGGACGTCCGGGGCTGAAAAACTGTTTTTT.

V usage is TRBV29-1 and J usage is TRBJ2-5, with D maybe TRBD2 (7 bases). The length of the CDR3 is 14 residues. Trimming removed 1 base at V and 5 bases at J, with 14 bases between. The V gene's germline CDR1 is SQVTM and CDR2 ANQGSEA. Written as DNA, the CDR3 is TGCAGCGTTGAAGGGAGGGGGGGCCTTGAGACCCAGTACTTC. This encodes CSVEGRGGLETQYF.

This clone has a count of ten or more. The chain joins TRBV19 to TRBJ2-3; 14 bases line up with TRBD2. V shed 2 bases and J 4 bases; nucleotides not matched to a gene: 2. The CDR3 spans 16 residues. Germline lookup yields CDR1 LNHDA and CDR2 SQIVND (reference sequence). DNA for the CDR3: TGTGCCAGTAGTATAAGACTAGCGGGAGGGCCAGATACGCAGTATTTT. Its translation: CASSIRLAGGPDTQYF. The variable domain in full, with the rest retrieved from reference TRBV19 and TRBJ2-3, is DGGITQSPKYLFRKEGQNVTLSCEQNLNHDAMYWYRQDPGQGLRLIYYSQIVNDFQKGDIAEGYSVSREKKESFPLTVTSAQKNPTAFYLCASSIRLAGGPDTQYFGPGTRLTVL.

The chain is built from TRBV7-8 and TRBJ2-6, with D possibly TRBD2 on 7 matching bases. With 5 bases removed from V and 4 bases from J, the gap between germline ends came to 15 bases. Germline CDR1 reads SGHVS; CDR2 reads FQNEAQ. The CDR3 runs 16 residues. CDR3 sequence (DNA): TGTGCCAGCAGCCGGGGGCGGGGGCCAGGGGCCAACGTCCTGACTTTC. Translated, it gives CASSRGRGPGANVLTF.

Only a few counts were recorded for this clone. The same CDR3 can be traced to other DNA sequences in this sample. The V gene is TRBV18, the J gene TRBJ2-5, with D unresolved. Trimming shortened V by 2 bases and J by 2 bases, and 6 bases separated the two germline ends. Looked up from germline, CDR1 is KGHSH and CDR2 is LQKENI. The CDR3 is 13 amino acids. The CDR3 DNA follows: TGTGCCAGCTCACCAGGGCTACAAGAGACCCAGTACTTC. It is translated as CASSPGLQETQYF.

This rearrangement joins TRBV11-2 to TRBJ2-7, with 8 bases identical to TRBD2. The germline V gene encodes CDR1 SGHAT and CDR2 FQNNGV. Unmatched junction bases numbered 10, after V lost 1 base and J lost 2 bases. There are 17 residues in the CDR3. The CDR3 is CASSLGGYGRVTYEQYF. As DNA, the CDR3 is TGTGCCAGCAGCTTAGGGGGATACGGGAGGGTTACCTACGAGCAGTACTTC.

This clone was counted a few times. This chain joins TRBV6-1 and TRBJ2-7, with 12 bases fitting TRBD2. J lost 0 bases, V lost 4 bases, and 13 bases had no gene match. CDR1 is MNHNS and CDR2 is SASEGT in the germline V gene. CDR3 length equals 19 residues. The CDR3 coding sequence is TGTGCCAGCAGTGCTCAAACTAGCGGGAGGATTTGGAGCTCCTACGAGCAGTACTTC. As protein: CASSAQTSGRIWSSYEQYF.

The gene calls are TRBV7-9 and TRBJ2-7; the match to TRBD2 covers 12 bases. J lost 6 bases, V lost 1 base, and 4 bases had no gene match. Germline loops: CDR1 SEHNR, CDR2 FQNEAQ (reference sequence). There are 15 residues in the CDR3. The CDR3 reads CASSLGLAGASEQYF. The CDR3 DNA reads as TGTGCCAGCAGCTTAGGACTAGCGGGAGCAAGCGAGCAGTACTTC.

This clone occurred a few times. J is TRBJ1-1 and V is TRBV7-2, with 9 bases lining up with TRBD1. The V and J ends lost 2 bases and 1 base, in that order; junction bases with no gene match: 2. Germline lookup yields CDR1 SGHTA and CDR2 FQGNSA. CDR3 length: 15 residues. CDR3 region: CASSLMGQGNTEAFF. DNA of the CDR3: TGTGCCAGCAGCTTAATGGGACAGGGGAACACTGAAGCTTTCTTT.

About this clone: Other DNA sequences of this sample code for an identical CDR3. The gene calls are TRBV7-9 and TRBJ2-1; the D gene is possibly TRBD2 (5 bases). Germline CDR1 and CDR2: SEHNR and FQNEAQ (reference sequence). V was clipped by 3 bases and J by 1 base, with 13 bases between them. The CDR3 has 16 amino acids. DNA for the CDR3: TGTGCCAGCAGCTTGAGTCTAGCTGGGTCCTACAATGAGCAGTTCTTC. It specifies CASSLSLAGSYNEQFF.